This TCR beta chain was profiled in a study of T cell responses to AZD1222 COVID-19 vaccine. Study-wide results and limits: The span of vaccine-associated CD4 TCRs extended across spike, with dominance at 160-218 and 743-854. The donors showed a predominance of white British ancestry and of females, with possible underestimation of clonal diversity.

The method was immunoSEQ multiplex PCR; TCRdb's version includes in-frame clones alone and lacks a portion of them. The repertoire holds roughly 110,000 clones, with roughly nine tenths as singletons. In the case of this clone: Its antigen remains unidentified.

V lost 4 bases and J 11 bases, leaving 13 bases between the germline ends. The germline CDR1 and CDR2 sequences are SGHNT and YYREEE (reference sequence). The CDR3 loop spans 11 amino acids. J is TRBJ2-7 and V is TRBV5-4; D may match TRBD1 or TRBD2 (6 bases each). The receptor was isolated from an adult who received the AZD1222 COVID-19 vaccine. The specimen was peripheral blood, collected 28 days after the second AZD1222 dose. The DNA of the CDR3 is TGTGCCAGCAGCCTGAACAGGGAGGAGTACTTC. Protein product: CASSLNREEYF.